The clone carrying this TCR beta chain was observed at least ten times. This sample was taken from a study of Graves' ophthalmopathy and Graves' hyperthyroidism. The TCR beta CDR3 regions underwent amplification from RNA transcripts. RT-PCR with HTBI primers came first, then second-round multiplex PCR. MiXCR was run by TCRdb on the multiplex PCR reads, yielding one entry per CDR3 protein. The table shows 400,000 to 450,000 distinct CDR3 sequences, with 21% occurring only once. The source of this sequence is a woman under 30 with stable Graves' hyperthyroidism. The sample taken for sequencing was peripheral blood.

CDR3 sequence reads: CASSIQGNTGELFF. The DNA of the CDR3 is TGTGCCAGCAGCATACAGGGGAACACCGGGGAGCTGTTTTTT. This chain uses TRBV12-3 or TRBV12-4 with TRBJ2-2, with a possible D match to TRBD1 (6 bases). This CDR3 is built from 14 residues. V was shortened by 6 bases and J by 1 base, with 9 bases between the two germline ends.